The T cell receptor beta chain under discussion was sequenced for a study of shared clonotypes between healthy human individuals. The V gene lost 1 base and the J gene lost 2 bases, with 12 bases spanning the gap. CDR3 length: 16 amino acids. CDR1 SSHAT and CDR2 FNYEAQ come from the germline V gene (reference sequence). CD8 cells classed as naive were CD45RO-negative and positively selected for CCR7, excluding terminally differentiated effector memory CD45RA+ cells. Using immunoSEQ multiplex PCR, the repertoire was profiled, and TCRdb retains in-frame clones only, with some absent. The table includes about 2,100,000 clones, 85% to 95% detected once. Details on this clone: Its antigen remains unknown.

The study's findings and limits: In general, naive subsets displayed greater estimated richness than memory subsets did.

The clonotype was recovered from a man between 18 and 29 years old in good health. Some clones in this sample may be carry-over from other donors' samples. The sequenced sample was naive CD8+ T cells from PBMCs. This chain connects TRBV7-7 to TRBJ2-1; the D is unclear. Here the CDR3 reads CASSLDTDATYNEQFF. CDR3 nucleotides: TGTGCCAGCAGCTTAGATACGGACGCGACCTACAATGAGCAGTTCTTC. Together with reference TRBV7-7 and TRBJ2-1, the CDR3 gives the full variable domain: GAGVSQSPRYKVTKRGQDVTLRCDPISSHATLYWYQQALGQGPEFLTYFNYEAQPDKSGLPSDRFSAERPEGSISTLTIQRTEQRDSAMYRCASSLDTDATYNEQFFGPGTRLTVL.